This T cell receptor (beta chain) is from a study of shared clonotypes between healthy human individuals. Only in-frame clones appear in the TCRdb table, and some are missing; sequencing was by immunoSEQ multiplex PCR. In the table there are over 1.5 million clones, 95% to 99% of which are singletons. V lost 5 bases, J lost 4 bases, and 12 bases lay in between. Germline lookup yields CDR1 MDHEN and CDR2 SYDVKM. The CDR3 runs 14 residues. This clone occurred once. This receptor was obtained from a man under 40 in good health. Sequenced sample: naive CD4+ T cells sorted from blood. As for subset: CD45RA+ positively selected. This rearrangement joins TRBV28 to TRBJ2-4; no definite D call. CDR3 in amino acids: CASSGPGQKNIQYF. The CDR3 bases are TGTGCCAGCAGTGGACCGGGCCAGAAAAACATTCAGTACTTC.